The rows below give T cell receptor beta chains drawn from one sample of a study of blood T cells in healthy people across ages. Using its own MiXCR run on the 5' RACE reads, TCRdb lists one record per CDR3 protein. The repertoire holds some 750,000 distinct CDR3 sequences, with about 20% as singletons. Sequencing input: blood. The receptors here all came from a man between 65 and 85 years old in good health. The CDR3 runs from the conserved cysteine through the conserved F or W. The D gene is left open where the match is weak. For some rows the clone size is stated as once, few or many, or as a class when expanded; others skip it.

clone_size | cdr3_length | j_call | d_call | v_call | cdr3_nt | cdr3_aa
NA | 15 | TRBJ1-2 | NA | TRBV7-2 | TGTGCCAGCAGCTCATACGGGAGGTCTCTAAATGGCTACACCTTC | CASSSYGRSLNGYTF
NA | 13 | TRBJ2-7 | TRBD1 | TRBV29-1 | TGCAGCGTTGAGGTGAACAGGGGTTACGAGCAGTACTTC | CSVEVNRGYEQYF
once | 13 | TRBJ2-7 | NA | TRBV12-3/TRBV12-4 | TGTGCCAGCAGTTTATGGGACTCCTACGAGCAGTACTTC | CASSLWDSYEQYF
few | 16 | TRBJ2-2 | NA | TRBV19 | TGTGCCAGTAGTATATACACAGGGAAGAACACCGGGGAGCTGTTTTTT | CASSIYTGKNTGELFF
few | 14 | TRBJ1-4 | NA | TRBV12-3/TRBV12-4 | TGTGCCAGCACCCGGGGGGTAGCTAATGAAAAACTGTTTTTT | CASTRGVANEKLFF
NA | 14 | TRBJ2-2 | NA | TRBV29-1 | TGCAGCACTAAGGGGGGGCTGGACACCGGGGAGCTGTTTTTT | CSTKGGLDTGELFF
NA | 15 | TRBJ2-2 | NA | TRBV5-1 | TGCGCCAGCAGCTCATCTAGCGAGAACACCGGGGAGCTGTTTTTT | CASSSSSENTGELFF
few | 17 | TRBJ2-1 | TRBD2 | TRBV19 | TGTGCCAGTAGGTTGGGAACTAGCGGGGGGACCTATAATGAGCAGTTCTTC | CASRLGTSGGTYNEQFF
few | 11 | TRBJ2-1 | NA | TRBV12-3/TRBV12-4 | TGTGCCAGCAGTCGTCAAGTGGAGCAGTTCTTC | CASSRQVEQFF
few | 14 | TRBJ2-3 | NA | TRBV7-9 | TGTGCCAGCAGCCAGTGGGGTGACACAGATACGCAGTATTTT | CASSQWGDTDTQYF
NA | 16 | TRBJ1-4 | TRBD1 | TRBV4-3 | TGCGCCAGCAGCCAAGGAGGGGGCGCAACTAATGAAAAACTGTTTTTT | CASSQGGGATNEKLFF
NA | 18 | TRBJ2-6 | NA | TRBV6-5 | TGTGCCAGCAGTTCCCTAGGGGGGCCGTACTCTGGGGCCAACGTCCTGACTTTC | CASSSLGGPYSGANVLTF
many | 17 | TRBJ2-3 | NA | TRBV5-1 | TGCGCCAGCAGCTGGACGGGACAGGGAGGGACTAGTGATACGCAGTATTTT | CASSWTGQGGTSDTQYF
few | 13 | TRBJ2-1 | TRBD2 | TRBV20-1 | TGCAGTGCTAAGCCGGGGGGGATCGATGAGCAGTTCTTC | CSAKPGGIDEQFF
few | 14 | TRBJ2-3 | TRBD2 | TRBV29-1 | TGCAGCGTTTGGACTAGCGGACTCACAGATACGCAGTATTTT | CSVWTSGLTDTQYF
many | 10 | TRBJ1-1 | NA | TRBV29-1 | TGCAGCACCGGTGACACTGAAGCTTTCTTT | CSTGDTEAFF
few | 15 | TRBJ2-4 | NA | TRBV6-5 | TGTGCCAGCAGTTACTCAGGGGGGGCAAAAAACATTCAGTACTTC | CASSYSGGAKNIQYF
NA | 13 | TRBJ2-3 | TRBD2 | TRBV20-1 | TGCAGCACGATTAGCGGGTTCACAGATACGCAGTATTTT | CSTISGFTDTQYF
NA | 16 | TRBJ1-2 | NA | TRBV7-9 | TGTGCCAGCAGCTTTGTACGCCCTGGCAGCCTCTATGGCTACACCTTC | CASSFVRPGSLYGYTF
NA | 14 | TRBJ2-1 | NA | TRBV18 | TGTGCCAGCTCACCACCGACTACATACAATGAGCAGTTCTTC | CASSPPTTYNEQFF
NA | 16 | TRBJ2-4 | TRBD2 | TRBV12-3/TRBV12-4 | TGTGCCAGCAGTTTGGGGAGGGCCGGTCGTTTGAACATTCAGTACTTC | CASSLGRAGRLNIQYF
NA | 13 | TRBJ1-6 | NA | TRBV12-3/TRBV12-4 | TGTGCCAGCAGTTTTACGTTTAATTCACCCCTCCACTTT | CASSFTFNSPLHF
NA | 13 | TRBJ1-1 | NA | TRBV12-3/TRBV12-4 | TGTGCCAGCAATACGGACGCAGCCCCGGGGGCTTTCTTT | CASNTDAAPGAFF
few | 13 | TRBJ2-5 | NA | TRBV12-3/TRBV12-4 | TGTGCCAGCAGCACTATGGGCCAAGAGACCCAGTACTTC | CASSTMGQETQYF
NA | 17 | TRBJ2-1 | TRBD2 | TRBV5-4 | TGTGCCAGCAGCTTTGGGGGAGGGCCGATGTCCTACAATGAGCAGTTCTTC | CASSFGGGPMSYNEQFF
few | 17 | TRBJ2-3 | TRBD2 | TRBV7-6 | TGTGCCAGCAGCTCTGATATAGCGGGGGGGAGTTCCGATACGCAGTATTTT | CASSSDIAGGSSDTQYF
NA | 13 | TRBJ2-7 | TRBD1 | TRBV6-5 | TGTGCCAGCACCAGGGACAGAACCTACGAGCAGTACTTC | CASTRDRTYEQYF
few | 18 | TRBJ2-1 | NA | TRBV2 | TGTGCCAGCATAACCTGGACATCCGGCATGGTCCCTATTCGTGAGCAGTTCTTC | CASITWTSGMVPIREQFF
once | 14 | TRBJ2-2 | NA | TRBV20-1 | TGCAGTGTACCAATCCCAAGGGGTGCCGGGGAGCTGTTTTTT | CSVPIPRGAGELFF
NA | 19 | TRBJ2-4 | TRBD1 | TRBV9 | TGTGCCAGCAGCGTAGATTCAGGGGGCAATGGTTTGGCCAAAAACATTCAGTACTTC | CASSVDSGGNGLAKNIQYF
NA | 17 | TRBJ2-5 | TRBD1 | TRBV5-1 | TGCGCCAGCAGCTTGGTTGGGACAGTCAAGAGTTTGGAGACCCAGTACTTC | CASSLVGTVKSLETQYF
many | 11 | TRBJ2-1 | NA | TRBV5-1 | TGCGCCAGCAGCTTGGAGCTCGAGCAGTTCTTC | CASSLELEQFF
NA | 16 | TRBJ2-7 | NA | TRBV28 | TGTGCCAGCAGTTTTCAACAGCCCCTACCTTCCTACGAGCAGTACTTC | CASSFQQPLPSYEQYF
few | 14 | TRBJ2-2 | TRBD2 | TRBV11-2 | TGTGCCAGCAGCTTCGCCAGCGGGGCCCAGGAGCTGTTTTTT | CASSFASGAQELFF
NA | 15 | TRBJ2-5 | NA | TRBV10-3 | TGTGCCATCAGTGAGCTGGAGGGAATACAAGAGACCCAGTACTTC | CAISELEGIQETQYF
NA | 13 | TRBJ2-3 | NA | TRBV24-1 | TGTGCCACCAGACCGAGGGGCACAGATACGCAGTATTTT | CATRPRGTDTQYF
NA | 15 | TRBJ1-1 | NA | TRBV5-1 | TGCGCCAGCATCCCCAGGCCGGGTCTTAACACTGAAGCTTTCTTT | CASIPRPGLNTEAFF
NA | 16 | TRBJ1-4 | NA | TRBV6-5 | TGTGCCAGCAGTTACAGGAGGAAGACAACTAATGAAAAACTGTTTTTT | CASSYRRKTTNEKLFF
few | 16 | TRBJ2-3 | NA | TRBV7-7 | TGTGCCAGCAGCTTAGGGGGCAGGGCGGGGACAGATACGCAGTATTTT | CASSLGGRAGTDTQYF
few | 14 | TRBJ2-5 | NA | TRBV7-2 | TGTGCCAGCACCACACTTAGCCCTAAAGAGACCCAGTACTTC | CASTTLSPKETQYF
few | 15 | TRBJ2-1 | TRBD2 | TRBV27 | TGTGCCAGCAGTTTTGTGGGGGGGTACACAAATGAGCAGTTCTTC | CASSFVGGYTNEQFF
NA | 16 | TRBJ2-1 | NA | TRBV28 | TGTGCCAGCAGTCACCAGCCACTAAGCTCCTACAATGAGCAGTTCTTC | CASSHQPLSSYNEQFF
NA | 14 | TRBJ1-1 | NA | TRBV5-1 | TGCGCCAGCAGCTTAAATCCAGGGAGAACTGAAGCTTTCTTT | CASSLNPGRTEAFF
NA | 17 | TRBJ2-5 | NA | TRBV7-9 | TGTGCCAGCAGCCACGGCGGTCCTATCCCCCACCAAGAGACCCAGTACTTC | CASSHGGPIPHQETQYF